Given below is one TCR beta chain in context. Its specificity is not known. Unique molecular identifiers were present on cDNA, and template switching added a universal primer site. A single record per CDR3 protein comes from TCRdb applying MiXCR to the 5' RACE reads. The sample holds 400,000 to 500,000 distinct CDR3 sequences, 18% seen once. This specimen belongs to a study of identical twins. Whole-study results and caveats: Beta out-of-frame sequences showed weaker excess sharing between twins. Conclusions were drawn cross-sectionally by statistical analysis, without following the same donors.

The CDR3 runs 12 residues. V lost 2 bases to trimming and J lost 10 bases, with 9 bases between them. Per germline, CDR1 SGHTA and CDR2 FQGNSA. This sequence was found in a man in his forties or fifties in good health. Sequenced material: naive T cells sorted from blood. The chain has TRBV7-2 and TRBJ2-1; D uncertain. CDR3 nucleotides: TGTGCCAGCAGCTTATCTGCATTGGAGCAGTTCTTC. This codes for CASSLSALEQFF. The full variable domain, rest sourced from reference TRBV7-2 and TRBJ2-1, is GAGVSQSPSNKVTEKGKDVELRCDPISGHTALYWYRQSLGQGLEFLIYFQGNSAPDKSGLPSDRFSAERTGGSVSTLTIQRTQQEDSAVYLCASSLSALEQFFGPGTRLTVL.